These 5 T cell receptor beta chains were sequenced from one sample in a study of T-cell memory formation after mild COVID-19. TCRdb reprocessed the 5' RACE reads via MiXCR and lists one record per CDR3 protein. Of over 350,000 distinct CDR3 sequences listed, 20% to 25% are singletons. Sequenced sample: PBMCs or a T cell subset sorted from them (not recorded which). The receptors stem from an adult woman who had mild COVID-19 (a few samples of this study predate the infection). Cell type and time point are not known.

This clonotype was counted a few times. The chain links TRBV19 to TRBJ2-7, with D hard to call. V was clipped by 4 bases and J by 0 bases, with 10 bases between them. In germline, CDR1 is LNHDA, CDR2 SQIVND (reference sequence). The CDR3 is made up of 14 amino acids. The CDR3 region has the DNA TGTGCCAGTAGTAGAGCTCCCGCCTCCTACGAGCAGTACTTC. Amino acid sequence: CASSRAPASYEQYF.

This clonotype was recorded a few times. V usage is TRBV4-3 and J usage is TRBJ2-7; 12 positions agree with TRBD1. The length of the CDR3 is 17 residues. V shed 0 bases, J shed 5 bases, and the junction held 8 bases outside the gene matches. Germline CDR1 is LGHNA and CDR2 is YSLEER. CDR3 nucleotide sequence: TGCGCCAGCAGCCAAGATGGTTCCGGGACAGGGGGCCACGAGCAGTACTTC. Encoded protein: CASSQDGSGTGGHEQYF.

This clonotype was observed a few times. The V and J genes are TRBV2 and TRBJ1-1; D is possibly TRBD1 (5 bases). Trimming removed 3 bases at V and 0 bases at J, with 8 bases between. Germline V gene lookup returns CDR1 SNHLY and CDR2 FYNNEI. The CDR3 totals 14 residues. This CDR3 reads CASSDRVMNTEAFF. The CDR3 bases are TGTGCCAGCAGTGACAGGGTTATGAACACTGAAGCTTTCTTT.

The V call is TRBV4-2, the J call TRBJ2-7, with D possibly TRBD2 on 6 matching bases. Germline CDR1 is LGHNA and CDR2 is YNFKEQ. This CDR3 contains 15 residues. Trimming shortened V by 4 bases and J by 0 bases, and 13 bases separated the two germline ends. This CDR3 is CASSPGTLSSYEQYF. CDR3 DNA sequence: TGTGCCAGCAGCCCCGGGACTCTCAGCTCCTACGAGCAGTACTTC.

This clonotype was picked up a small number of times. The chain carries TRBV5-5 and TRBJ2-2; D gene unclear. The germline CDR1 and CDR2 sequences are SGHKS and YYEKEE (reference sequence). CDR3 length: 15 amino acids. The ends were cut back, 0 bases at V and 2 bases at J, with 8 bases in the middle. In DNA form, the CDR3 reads TGTGCCAGCAGCTTGGTTCAGAGCAACACCGGGGAGCTGTTTTTT. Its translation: CASSLVQSNTGELFF.